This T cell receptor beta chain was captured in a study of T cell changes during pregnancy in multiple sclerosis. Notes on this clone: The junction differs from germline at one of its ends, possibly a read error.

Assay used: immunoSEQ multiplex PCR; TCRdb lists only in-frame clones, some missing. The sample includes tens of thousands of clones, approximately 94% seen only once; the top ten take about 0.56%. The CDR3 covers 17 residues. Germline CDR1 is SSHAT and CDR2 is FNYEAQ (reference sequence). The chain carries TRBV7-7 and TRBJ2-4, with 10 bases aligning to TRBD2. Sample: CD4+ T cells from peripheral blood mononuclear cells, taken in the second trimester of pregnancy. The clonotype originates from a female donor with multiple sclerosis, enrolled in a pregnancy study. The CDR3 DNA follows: TGTGCTAGCAGAGATACCCTAGCGGGGGAAGGCAAAAACATTCAGTACTTC. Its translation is CASRDTLAGEGKNIQYF. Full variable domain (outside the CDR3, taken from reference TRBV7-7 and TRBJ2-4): GAGVSQSPRYKVTKRGQDVTLRCDPISSHATLYWYQQALGQGPEFLTYFNYEAQPDKSGLPSDRFSAERPEGSISTLTIQRTEQRDSAMYRCASRDTLAGEGKNIQYFGAGTRLSVL.